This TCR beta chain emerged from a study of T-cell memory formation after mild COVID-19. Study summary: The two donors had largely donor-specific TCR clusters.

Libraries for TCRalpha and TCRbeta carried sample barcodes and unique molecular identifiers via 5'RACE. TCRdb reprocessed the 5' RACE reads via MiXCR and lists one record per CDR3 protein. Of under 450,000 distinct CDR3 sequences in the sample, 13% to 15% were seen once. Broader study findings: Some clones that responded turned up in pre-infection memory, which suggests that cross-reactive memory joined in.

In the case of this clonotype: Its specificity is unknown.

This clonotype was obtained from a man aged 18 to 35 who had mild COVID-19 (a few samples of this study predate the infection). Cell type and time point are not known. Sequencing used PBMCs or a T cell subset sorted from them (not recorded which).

CDR3 amino acids: CASSQAQAGTGYNEQFF. In DNA, the CDR3 is TGCGCCAGCAGCCAAGCCCAGGCCGGGACTGGTTACAATGAGCAGTTCTTC. The chain carries TRBV4-3 and TRBJ2-1, with a weak D call TRBD2 (6 bases). V dropped 1 base and J dropped 4 bases, with 17 bases sitting between them. The CDR3 length is 17 residues. Germline CDR1 and CDR2: LGHNA and YSLEER.